These 5 T cell receptor beta chains originate from one sample sequenced in a study of human T cells and chemical hapten exposure. One entry per CDR3 protein results from TCRdb running MiXCR on the RACE reads. The sample lists about 130,000 distinct CDR3 sequences, about 8.2% occurring once. As for time point: healthy volunteer bleed at 2 weeks. Before extraction, the whole blood was not fractionated, and total RNA was taken from it. Sample: whole blood. Source of these receptors: a male donor in good health. Some clones in this sample may be carry-over from other donors' samples.

This clonotype was seen a handful of times. V gene TRBV7-9 combines with J gene TRBJ2-5; 8 nucleotides agree with TRBD1. This CDR3 comprises 16 residues. The germline CDR1 and CDR2 sequences are SEHNR and FQNEAQ (reference sequence). V lost 5 bases, J lost 0 bases, and 8 bases stayed unmatched. CDR3 DNA: TGTGCCAGCAGCGCTCCGGGACAGGAAAACCAAGAGACCCAGTACTTC. Translated: CASSAPGQENQETQYF.

The V call is TRBV9, the J call TRBJ2-1; 8 bases are a match to TRBD2. The CDR3 is 16 amino acids. The V segment lost 0 bases and the J segment 1 base; nucleotides outside the gene matches: 3. Germline CDR1 SGDLS, CDR2 YYNGEE. CDR3 in amino acids: CASSVAPGGSYNEQFF. The CDR3 DNA follows: TGTGCCAGCAGCGTAGCTCCGGGAGGGTCCTACAATGAGCAGTTCTTC. Based on the CDR3 plus reference TRBV9 and TRBJ2-1, the full variable domain is DSGVTQTPKHLITATGQRVTLRCSPRSGDLSVYWYQQSLDQGLQFLIQYYNGEERAKGNILERFSAQQFPDLHSELNLSSLELGDSALYFCASSVAPGGSYNEQFFGPGTRLTVL.

This clonotype was counted at least ten times. The chain carries TRBV5-4 and TRBJ2-5, with 10 bases that match TRBD1. Trimming at V came to 4 bases and at J to 3 bases, leaving 3 bases not matched to a gene. There are 14 residues in the CDR3. Germline loops: CDR1 SGHNT, CDR2 YYREEE (reference sequence). The CDR3 spells CASSRQGAEETQYF. CDR3 sequence (DNA): TGTGCCAGCAGCCGACAGGGGGCGGAAGAGACCCAGTACTTC.

The table lists this clonotype with many counts. The CDR3 DNA reads as TGTGCCAGCAGTGACGGTCCAGTAGGATCCTACGAGCAGTACTTC. Protein: CASSDGPVGSYEQYF. V gene TRBV2 combines with J gene TRBJ2-7, with D uncertain. The CDR3 sequence is 15 residues long. V lost 3 bases and J 1 base, leaving 13 bases between the germline ends. Germline CDR1 and CDR2: SNHLY and FYNNEI.

This clonotype was counted at least ten times. The rearrangement links TRBV5-5 to TRBJ2-7, with 9 bases that match TRBD1. V lost 0 bases, J lost 7 bases, and 2 bases stayed unmatched. The germline V gene has CDR1 SGHKS and CDR2 YYEKEE (reference sequence). The CDR3 runs to 13 residues. The CDR3 region is CASSLEGQGEQYF. CDR3 DNA: TGTGCCAGCAGCTTGGAGGGACAGGGAGAGCAGTACTTC.